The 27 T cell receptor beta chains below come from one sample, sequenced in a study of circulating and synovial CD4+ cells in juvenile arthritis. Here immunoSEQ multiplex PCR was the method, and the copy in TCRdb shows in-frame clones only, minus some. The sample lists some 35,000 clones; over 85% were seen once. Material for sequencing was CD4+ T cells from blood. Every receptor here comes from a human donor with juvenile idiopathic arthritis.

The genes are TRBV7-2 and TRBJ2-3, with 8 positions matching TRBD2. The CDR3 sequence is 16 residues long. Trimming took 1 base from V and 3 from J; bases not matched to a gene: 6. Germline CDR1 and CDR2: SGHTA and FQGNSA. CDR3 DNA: TGTGCCAGCAGCTTAGTCGGGGGGGCCATAACAGATACGCAGTATTTT. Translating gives CASSLVGGAITDTQYF.

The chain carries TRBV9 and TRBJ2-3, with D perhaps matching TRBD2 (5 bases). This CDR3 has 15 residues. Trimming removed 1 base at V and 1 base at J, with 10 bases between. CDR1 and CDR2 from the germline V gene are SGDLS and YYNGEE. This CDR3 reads CASSVRTGGTDTQYF. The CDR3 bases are TGTGCCAGCAGCGTAAGGACTGGGGGCACAGATACGCAGTATTTT. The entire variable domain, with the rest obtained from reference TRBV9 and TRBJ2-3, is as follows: DSGVTQTPKHLITATGQRVTLRCSPRSGDLSVYWYQQSLDQGLQFLIQYYNGEERAKGNILERFSAQQFPDLHSELNLSSLELGDSALYFCASSVRTGGTDTQYFGPGTRLTVL.

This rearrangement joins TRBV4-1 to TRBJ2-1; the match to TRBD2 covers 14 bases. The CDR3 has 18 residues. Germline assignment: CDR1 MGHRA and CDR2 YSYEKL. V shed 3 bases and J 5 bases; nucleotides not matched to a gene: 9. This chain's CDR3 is CASSQLRGLAGGNNEQFF. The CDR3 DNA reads TGCGCCAGCAGCCAGCTCCGTGGACTAGCGGGGGGAAACAATGAGCAGTTCTTC.

The CDR3 is CASSLGDRSVGDTQYF. The CDR3 nucleotides read TGCGCCAGCAGCTTGGGTGACAGGTCCGTCGGAGATACGCAGTATTTT. The chain carries TRBV5-1 and TRBJ2-3, with D perhaps TRBD1 (6 bases). Trimming pared 0 bases from V and 5 bases from J, leaving 16 bases between. The length of the CDR3 is 16 residues. Germline CDR1 reads SGHRS; CDR2 reads YFSETQ.

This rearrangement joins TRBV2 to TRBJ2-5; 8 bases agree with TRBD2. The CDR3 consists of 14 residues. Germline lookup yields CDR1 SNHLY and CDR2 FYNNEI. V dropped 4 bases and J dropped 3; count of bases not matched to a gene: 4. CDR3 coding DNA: TGTGCCAGCAGTGTTCGGGGGGGAAAAGAGACCCAGTACTTC. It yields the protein CASSVRGGKETQYF.

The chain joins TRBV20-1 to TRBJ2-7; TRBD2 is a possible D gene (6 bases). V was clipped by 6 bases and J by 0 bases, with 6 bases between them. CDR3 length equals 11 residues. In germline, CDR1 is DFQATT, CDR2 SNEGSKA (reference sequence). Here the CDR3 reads CSAGGSYEQYF. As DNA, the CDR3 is TGCAGTGCGGGGGGCTCCTACGAGCAGTACTTC.

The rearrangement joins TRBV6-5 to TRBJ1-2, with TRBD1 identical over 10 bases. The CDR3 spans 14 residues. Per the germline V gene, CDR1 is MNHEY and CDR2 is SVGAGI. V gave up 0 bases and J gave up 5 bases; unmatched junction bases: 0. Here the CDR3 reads CASSYSDRGYGYTF. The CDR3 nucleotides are TGTGCCAGCAGTTACTCGGACAGGGGGTATGGCTACACCTTC.

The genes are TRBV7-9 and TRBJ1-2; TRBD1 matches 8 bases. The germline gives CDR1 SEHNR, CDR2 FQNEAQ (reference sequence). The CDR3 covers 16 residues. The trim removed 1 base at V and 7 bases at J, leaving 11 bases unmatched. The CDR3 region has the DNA TGTGCCAGCAGCTTAGAGCTGGGCAGGGGGCGCGGTGGCTACACCTTC. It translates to CASSLELGRGRGGYTF.

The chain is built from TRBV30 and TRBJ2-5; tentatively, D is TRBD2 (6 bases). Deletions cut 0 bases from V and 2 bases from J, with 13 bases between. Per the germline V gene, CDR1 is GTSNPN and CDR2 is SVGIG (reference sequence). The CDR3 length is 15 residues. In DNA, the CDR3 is TGTGCCTGGAGTGTGCTGGGAGGTTTTCAAGAGACCCAGTACTTC. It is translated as CAWSVLGGFQETQYF.

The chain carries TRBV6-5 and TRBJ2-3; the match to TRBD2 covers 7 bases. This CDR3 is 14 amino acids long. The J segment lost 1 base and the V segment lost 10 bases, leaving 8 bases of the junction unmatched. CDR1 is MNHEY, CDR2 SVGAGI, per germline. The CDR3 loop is CATANAGGTDTQYF. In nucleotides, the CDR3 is TGTGCCACCGCAAACGCGGGGGGCACAGATACGCAGTATTTT.

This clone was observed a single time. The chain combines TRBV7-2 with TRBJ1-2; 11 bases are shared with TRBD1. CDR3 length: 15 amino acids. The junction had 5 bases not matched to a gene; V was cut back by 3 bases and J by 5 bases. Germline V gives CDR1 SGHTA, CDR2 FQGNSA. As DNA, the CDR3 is TGTGCCAGCAGCTTCTGGACAGGGGGCCAATATGGCTACACCTTC. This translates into CASSFWTGGQYGYTF. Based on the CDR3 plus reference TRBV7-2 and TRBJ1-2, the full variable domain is GAGVSQSPSNKVTEKGKDVELRCDPISGHTALYWYRQSLGQGLEFLIYFQGNSAPDKSGLPSDRFSAERTGGSVSTLTIQRTQQEDSAVYLCASSFWTGGQYGYTFGSGTRLTVV.

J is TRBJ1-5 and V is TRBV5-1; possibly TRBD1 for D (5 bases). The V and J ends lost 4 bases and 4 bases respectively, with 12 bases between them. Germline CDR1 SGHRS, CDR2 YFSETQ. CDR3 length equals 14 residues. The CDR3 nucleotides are TGCGCCAGCAGCCGCGGGACCGATAATCAGCCCCAGCATTTT. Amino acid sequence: CASSRGTDNQPQHF.

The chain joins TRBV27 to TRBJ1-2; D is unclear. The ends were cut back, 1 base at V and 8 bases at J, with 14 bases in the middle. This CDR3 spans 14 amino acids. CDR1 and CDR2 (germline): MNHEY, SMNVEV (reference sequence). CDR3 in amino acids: CASSLWAGRGGYTF. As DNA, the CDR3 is TGTGCCAGCAGTTTATGGGCAGGTCGGGGAGGCTACACCTTC.

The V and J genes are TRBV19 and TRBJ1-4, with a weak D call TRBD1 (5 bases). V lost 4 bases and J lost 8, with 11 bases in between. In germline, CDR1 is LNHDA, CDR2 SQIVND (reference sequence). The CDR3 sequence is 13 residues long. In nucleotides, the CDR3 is TGTGCCAGTAGTACCGGGACTCCCGAAAAACTGTTTTTT. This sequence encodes CASSTGTPEKLFF.

The CDR3 coding sequence is TGTGCCAGCTCACCGTGGGGACAGGAATCATACAATGAGCAGTTCTTC. This codes for CASSPWGQESYNEQFF. The V and J genes are TRBV18 and TRBJ2-1; 8 nucleotides match TRBD1. The length of the CDR3 is 16 residues. V shed 3 bases, J shed 4 bases, and the junction held 8 bases outside the gene matches. Germline V lookup: CDR1 KGHSH, CDR2 LQKENI. Drawing the rest from reference TRBV18 and TRBJ2-1, the complete variable domain is NAGVMQNPRHLVRRRGQEARLRCSPMKGHSHVYWYRQLPEEGLKFMVYLQKENIIDESGMPKERFSAEFPKEGPSILRIQQVVRGDSAAYFCASSPWGQESYNEQFFGPGTRLTVL.

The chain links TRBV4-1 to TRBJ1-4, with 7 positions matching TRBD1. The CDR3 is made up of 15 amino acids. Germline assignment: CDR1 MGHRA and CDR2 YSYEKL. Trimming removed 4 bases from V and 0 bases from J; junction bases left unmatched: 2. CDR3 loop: CASSRTGATNEKLFF. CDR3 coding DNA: TGCGCCAGCAGCCGTACAGGGGCAACTAATGAAAAACTGTTTTTT.

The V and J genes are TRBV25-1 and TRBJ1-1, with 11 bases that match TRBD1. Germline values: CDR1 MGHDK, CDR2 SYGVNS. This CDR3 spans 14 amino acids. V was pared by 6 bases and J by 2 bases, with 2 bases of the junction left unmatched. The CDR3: CASRGQGGNTEAFF. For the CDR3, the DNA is TGTGCCAGCAGGGGACAGGGGGGCAACACTGAAGCTTTCTTT.

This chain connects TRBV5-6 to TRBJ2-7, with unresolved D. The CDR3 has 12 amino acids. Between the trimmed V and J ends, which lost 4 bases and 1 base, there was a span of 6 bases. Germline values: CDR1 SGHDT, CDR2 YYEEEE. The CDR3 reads CASSDLSYEQYF. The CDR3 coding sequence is TGTGCCAGCAGCGACTTATCCTACGAGCAGTACTTC.

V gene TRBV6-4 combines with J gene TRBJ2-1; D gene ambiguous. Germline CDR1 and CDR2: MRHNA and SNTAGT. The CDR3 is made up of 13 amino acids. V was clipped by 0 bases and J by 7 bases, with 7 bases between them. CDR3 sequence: CASSDSEWNEQFF. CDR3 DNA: TGTGCCAGCAGTGACTCAGAGTGGAATGAGCAGTTCTTC.

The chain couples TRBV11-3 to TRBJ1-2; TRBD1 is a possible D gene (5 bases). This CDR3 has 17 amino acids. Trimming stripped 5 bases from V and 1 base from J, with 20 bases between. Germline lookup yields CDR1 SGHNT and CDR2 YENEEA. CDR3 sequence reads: CASSRTPGDRGNYGYTF. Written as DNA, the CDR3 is TGTGCCAGCAGCCGAACTCCGGGGGATCGGGGTAACTATGGCTACACCTTC.

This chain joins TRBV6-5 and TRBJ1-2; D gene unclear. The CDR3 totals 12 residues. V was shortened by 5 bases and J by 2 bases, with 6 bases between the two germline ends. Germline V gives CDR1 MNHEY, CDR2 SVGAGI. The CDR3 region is CASSDANYGYTF. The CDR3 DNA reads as TGTGCCAGCAGTGATGCGAACTATGGCTACACCTTC.

The CDR3 nucleotides read TGTGCCAGCAGCCAAGAGCCTTCCTACAGTAATACCGAAAAACTGTTTTTT. Encoded protein: CASSQEPSYSNTEKLFF. The rearrangement joins TRBV14 to TRBJ1-4; D remains unclear. The CDR3 is 17 residues long. Trimming took 0 bases from V and 8 from J, leaving 19 bases between them. Germline V gene lookup returns CDR1 SGHDN and CDR2 FVKESK.

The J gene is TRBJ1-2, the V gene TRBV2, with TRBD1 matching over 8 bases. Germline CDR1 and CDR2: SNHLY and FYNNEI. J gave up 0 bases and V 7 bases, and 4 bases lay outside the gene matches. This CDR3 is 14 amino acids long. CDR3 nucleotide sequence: TGTGCCAGCAAACAGGACAGGGCTAACTATGGCTACACCTTC. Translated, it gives CASKQDRANYGYTF.

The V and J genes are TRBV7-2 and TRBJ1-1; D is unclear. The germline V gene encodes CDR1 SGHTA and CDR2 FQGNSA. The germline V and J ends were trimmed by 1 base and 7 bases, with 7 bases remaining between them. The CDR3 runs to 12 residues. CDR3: CASSLEVGEAFF. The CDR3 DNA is TGTGCCAGCAGCTTAGAAGTCGGTGAAGCTTTCTTT.

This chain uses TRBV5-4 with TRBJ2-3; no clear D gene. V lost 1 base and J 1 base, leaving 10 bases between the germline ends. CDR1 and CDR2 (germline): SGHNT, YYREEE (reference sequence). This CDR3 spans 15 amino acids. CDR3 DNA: TGTGCCAGCAGCTTGCGATCTGGGCGCACAGATACGCAGTATTTT. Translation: CASSLRSGRTDTQYF.

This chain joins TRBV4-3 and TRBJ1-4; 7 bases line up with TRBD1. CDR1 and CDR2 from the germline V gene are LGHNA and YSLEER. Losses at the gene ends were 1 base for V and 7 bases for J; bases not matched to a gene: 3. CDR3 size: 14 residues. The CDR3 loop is CASSQGGQLEKLFF. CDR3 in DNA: TGCGCCAGCAGCCAAGGGGGACAGCTTGAAAAACTGTTTTTT.

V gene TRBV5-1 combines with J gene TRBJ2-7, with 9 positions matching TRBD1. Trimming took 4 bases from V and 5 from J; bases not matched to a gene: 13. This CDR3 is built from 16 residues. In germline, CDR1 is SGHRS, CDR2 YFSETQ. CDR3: CASSPYAGQGIHEQYF. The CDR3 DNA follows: TGCGCCAGCAGCCCATATGCGGGACAGGGAATACACGAGCAGTACTTC.